Shown below are 8 T cell receptor beta chains from a single sample sequenced in a study of siplizumab effects on memory and regulatory T cells. Libraries were prepared by immunoSEQ multiplex PCR; TCRdb keeps only in-frame clonotypes and omits some of them. The sample yields approximately 100,000 clones, 94% seen once. Sequencing was carried out using Tregs sorted from blood. These receptors originate from a human donor in good health.

The chain has TRBV4-1 and TRBJ1-5; a weak D match, TRBD1 (6 bases). The CDR3 sequence is 16 residues long. V lost 0 bases and J 5 bases, leaving 14 bases between the germline ends. Germline V gene lookup returns CDR1 MGHRA and CDR2 YSYEKL. For the CDR3, the DNA is TGCGCCAGCAGCCAAGAGGGGGGCAAGTCAGATCAGCCCCAGCATTTT. It specifies CASSQEGGKSDQPQHF.

J is TRBJ2-3 and V is TRBV7-3; 7 positions agree with TRBD2. The V segment lost 2 bases and the J segment 1 base; nucleotides outside the gene matches: 0. CDR1 SGHTA and CDR2 FQGTGA come from the germline V gene. The CDR3 has 14 residues. The CDR3 reads CASSLAGGTDTQYF. In nucleotides, the CDR3 is TGTGCCAGCAGCTTAGCGGGAGGCACAGATACGCAGTATTTT.

The V call is TRBV5-1, the J call TRBJ2-1, with TRBD2 matching 10 bases. V lost 1 base, J lost 7 bases, and 20 bases stayed unmatched. This CDR3 has 20 residues. Germline CDR1 is SGHRS and CDR2 is YFSETQ. As DNA, the CDR3 is TGCGCCAGCAGCTTGTTTTTTAGCGGGAGGTCCGGACTCCGTGCGAATGAGCAGTTCTTC. Translating gives CASSLFFSGRSGLRANEQFF.

Of note for this clone: One end of the junction does not line up with germline, which may come from a read error. This CDR3 reads CATYELGLASFEQYF. In nucleotides, the CDR3 is TGTGCCACCTACGAGCTGGGACTAGCGTCCTTCGAGCAGTACTTC. This rearrangement joins TRBV28 to TRBJ2-7; TRBD2 matches 10 bases. CDR3 length equals 15 residues. From germline, CDR1 is MDHEN and CDR2 SYDVKM.

The J gene is TRBJ2-1, the V gene TRBV12-5; no clear D. Germline CDR1 and CDR2: LGHNT and FRNRAP. Trimming took 1 base from V and 7 from J, leaving 14 bases between them. The CDR3 contains 15 residues. CDR3 DNA: TGTGCTAGTGGTTTGGACGGAACCCCCGCGAATGAGCAGTTCTTC. It is translated as CASGLDGTPANEQFF.

There are a few counts of this clone. The V gene is TRBV2, the J gene TRBJ1-2; 7 bases align to TRBD1. Germline V CDR1 and CDR2: SNHLY, FYNNEI. The CDR3 totals 12 residues. J gave up 7 bases and V 7 bases, and 6 bases lay outside the gene matches. CDR3 amino acids: CASTRTGGGYTF. The CDR3 DNA sequence: TGTGCCAGCACCAGGACAGGCGGTGGCTACACCTTC.

The V and J genes are TRBV19 and TRBJ2-3; TRBD2 matches 7 bases. V was pared by 1 base and J by 6 bases, with 7 bases of the junction left unmatched. Germline V lookup: CDR1 LNHDA, CDR2 SQIVND (reference sequence). CDR3 size: 15 residues. CDR3 sequence: CASSIVGRVVDTQYF. The CDR3 DNA follows: TGTGCCAGTAGTATAGTAGGGAGGGTTGTCGATACGCAGTATTTT.

The J gene is TRBJ2-4, the V gene TRBV10-1; D ambiguous. This CDR3 has 16 residues. CDR1 WNHNN and CDR2 SYGVQD come from the germline V gene (reference sequence). V shed 7 bases and J shed 0 bases, with 16 bases lying between them. The CDR3 protein is CASNVPCPEAKNIQYF. CDR3 DNA: TGCGCCAGCAACGTCCCATGCCCTGAAGCCAAAAACATTCAGTACTTC.